Following are 21 T cell receptor beta chains from one sample sequenced in a study of identical twins. TCRdb independently ran MiXCR on the 5' RACE reads; one entry per CDR3 protein. Found here are more than 600,000 distinct CDR3 sequences, 15% to 20% of them singletons; the top ten hold over 10%. The same sample was also used in a study of T cells expressing NK-cell markers.

Sample: PBMCs. Receptors originate from a woman under 30 in good health.

This clonotype was seen more than once but under ten times. The chain joins TRBV20-1 to TRBJ2-5; tentatively, D is TRBD1 (6 bases). Germline lookup yields CDR1 DFQATT and CDR2 SNEGSKA (reference sequence). V shed 2 bases and J shed 2 bases, with 12 bases lying between them. The CDR3 runs to 14 residues. The chain's CDR3 is CSARPYRVQETQYF. The CDR3 DNA is TGCAGTGCTAGACCCTACAGGGTACAAGAGACCCAGTACTTC.

This clonotype was detected a few times. The CDR3 DNA sequence: TGCGCCAGCAGCCAAGATTCGAGCACCCGGAATGAGCAGTTCTTC. Translated, it gives CASSQDSSTRNEQFF. The genes are TRBV4-3 and TRBJ2-1; D not certain. CDR1 and CDR2 (germline): LGHNA, YSLEER. This CDR3 spans 15 amino acids. The V and J ends lost 0 bases and 7 bases respectively, with 13 bases between them.

This clonotype has at least ten counts. The V gene is TRBV5-1, the J gene TRBJ2-5; D may correspond to TRBD1 or TRBD2 (6 bases each). Germline V gives CDR1 SGHRS, CDR2 YFSETQ. V lost 4 bases to trimming and J lost 2 bases, with 15 bases between them. The CDR3 covers 15 residues. Here the CDR3 reads CASSGRGVTQETQYF. The CDR3 DNA sequence: TGCGCCAGCAGCGGTAGGGGGGTGACTCAAGAGACCCAGTACTTC. The variable domain in full, completed from reference TRBV5-1 and TRBJ2-5, reads KAGVTQTPRYLIKTRGQQVTLSCSPISGHRSVSWYQQTPGQGLQFLFEYFSETQRNKGNFPGRFSGRQFSNSRSEMNVSTLELGDSALYLCASSGRGVTQETQYFGPGTRLLVL.

The chain employs TRBV6-5 and TRBJ2-2; D is possibly TRBD2 (5 bases). The CDR3 has 15 amino acids. Germline CDR1 is MNHEY and CDR2 is SVGAGI. V lost 4 bases and J 7 bases, leaving 16 bases between the germline ends. The chain's CDR3 is CASSSRRDRGGELFF. CDR3 nucleotides: TGTGCCAGCAGTTCTCGGAGAGACCGGGGCGGGGAGCTGTTTTTT.

The chain carries TRBV7-2 and TRBJ2-4; the match to TRBD2 covers 8 bases. The CDR3 extends over 15 amino acids. V lost 8 bases, J lost 2 bases, and 8 bases stayed unmatched. Germline assignment: CDR1 SGHTA and CDR2 FQGNSA. The CDR3 region has the DNA TGTGCCAGCCGCGCGGGAGGAGGGCCCAAAAACATTCAGTACTTC. Its protein is CASRAGGGPKNIQYF. The full variable domain, completed using reference TRBV7-2 and TRBJ2-4, is GAGVSQSPSNKVTEKGKDVELRCDPISGHTALYWYRQSLGQGLEFLIYFQGNSAPDKSGLPSDRFSAERTGGSVSTLTIQRTQQEDSAVYLCASRAGGGPKNIQYFGAGTRLSVL.

The chain links TRBV5-1 to TRBJ2-4; possible D gene TRBD2, 6 bases. The CDR3 is 16 residues long. Germline loops: CDR1 SGHRS, CDR2 YFSETQ. V gave up 4 bases and J gave up 2 bases, with 16 bases separating them. As DNA, the CDR3 is TGCGCCAGCAGCCCATTGGCGGGACCCCCCAAAAACATTCAGTACTTC. It encodes CASSPLAGPPKNIQYF.

This clonotype was recorded a few times. V is TRBV29-1 and J is TRBJ2-1; D is ambiguous. The CDR3 contains 17 residues. Germline CDR1 SQVTM, CDR2 ANQGSEA. Trimming removed 2 bases from V and 2 bases from J, with 19 bases in between. CDR3 nucleotides: TGCAGCGTTGAATCGCGTTCCCGACTCCACCCCTACAATGAGCAGTTCTTC. The encoded protein is CSVESRSRLHPYNEQFF.

V and J are TRBV5-1 and TRBJ2-1; the D is unclear. This CDR3 has 15 residues. Trimming took off 0 bases at V and 8 bases at J, with 15 bases between the two ends. Germline-derived CDR1 and CDR2 are SGHRS and YFSETQ. The CDR3 sequence is CASSLALTGGDEQFF. In DNA, the CDR3 is TGCGCCAGCAGCTTGGCCTTAACGGGTGGGGATGAGCAGTTCTTC. Complete variable domain (other parts from reference TRBV5-1 and TRBJ2-1): KAGVTQTPRYLIKTRGQQVTLSCSPISGHRSVSWYQQTPGQGLQFLFEYFSETQRNKGNFPGRFSGRQFSNSRSEMNVSTLELGDSALYLCASSLALTGGDEQFFGPGTRLTVL.

The chain carries TRBV18 and TRBJ2-7, with D unclear. The CDR3 loop spans 13 amino acids. Germline loops: CDR1 KGHSH, CDR2 LQKENI. V lost 5 bases, J lost 3 bases, and 11 bases lay in between. CDR3 region: CASSSIRDYEQYF. CDR3 DNA: TGTGCCAGCTCAAGCATCCGCGACTACGAGCAGTACTTC.

The sample holds a few counts of this clonotype. This rearrangement joins TRBV3-1 to TRBJ2-5; D not certain. Trimming pared 4 bases from V and 4 bases from J, leaving 16 bases between. The V gene's germline CDR1 is LGHDT and CDR2 YNNKEL (reference sequence). The CDR3 contains 15 residues. The CDR3 region is CASSRSDGRGETQYF. The CDR3 DNA sequence: TGTGCCAGCAGCCGATCGGACGGCCGCGGAGAGACCCAGTACTTC.

The chain recombines TRBV25-1 with TRBJ2-1, with no clear D. V shed 2 bases and J shed 8 bases, with 4 bases lying between them. The length of the CDR3 is 11 residues. Germline V lookup: CDR1 MGHDK, CDR2 SYGVNS. Here the CDR3 reads CASSEIYEQFF. DNA of the CDR3: TGTGCCAGCAGTGAAATCTATGAGCAGTTCTTC.

The rearrangement joins TRBV7-9 to TRBJ2-1; 9 bases fit TRBD2. There are 15 residues in the CDR3. Unmatched junction bases numbered 6, after V lost 5 bases and J lost 4 bases. The germline V gene encodes CDR1 SEHNR and CDR2 FQNEAQ (reference sequence). The CDR3 is CASSGGLAAYNEQFF. The DNA of the CDR3 is TGTGCCAGCAGCGGGGGACTAGCAGCATACAATGAGCAGTTCTTC.

In its sample, this clonotype was seen many times. J is TRBJ2-5 and V is TRBV10-2; 7 bases are shared with TRBD1. The V segment lost 7 bases and the J segment 2 bases; nucleotides outside the gene matches: 10. The CDR3 sequence is 15 residues long. In germline, CDR1 is WSHSY, CDR2 SAAADI. The CDR3 DNA sequence: TGCGCCAGCAACAGACAGGGACCAATACAAGAGACCCAGTACTTC. This encodes CASNRQGPIQETQYF.

This clonotype was counted only a few times. This chain links TRBV7-2 with TRBJ1-1; D is undetermined. CDR3 length: 13 residues. The V end lost 3 bases, the J end lost 0 bases, and 5 bases lay between the germline ends. Germline V lookup: CDR1 SGHTA, CDR2 FQGNSA. CDR3 protein: CASSFIMNTEAFF. As DNA, the CDR3 is TGTGCCAGCAGCTTCATTATGAACACTGAAGCTTTCTTT.

This clonotype was seen more than once but under ten times. CDR3 nucleotide sequence: TGTGCCAGCAGCCCGAGGGGGTACTCCTACGAGCAGTACTTC. It specifies CASSPRGYSYEQYF. J is TRBJ2-7 and V is TRBV9, with D possibly being TRBD1 (6 bases). This CDR3 is 14 amino acids long. Germline V gives CDR1 SGDLS, CDR2 YYNGEE. Trimming removed 4 bases at V and 0 bases at J, with 11 bases between.

This clonotype was counted only a few times. V usage is TRBV20-1 and J usage is TRBJ2-5, with D possibly being TRBD2 (5 bases). V lost 5 bases to trimming and J lost 3 bases, with 16 bases between them. The CDR3 sequence is 14 residues long. The V gene's germline CDR1 is DFQATT and CDR2 SNEGSKA (reference sequence). The CDR3 nucleotides read TGCAGTGCTGGGGTAGCGTGGGCTAAAGAGACCCAGTACTTC. Translated, it gives CSAGVAWAKETQYF.

This chain joins TRBV24-1 and TRBJ1-4; the match to TRBD1 covers 12 bases. With V trimmed by 2 bases and J by 3 bases, 9 bases remained unmatched. The CDR3 spans 19 residues. The germline gives CDR1 KGHDR, CDR2 SFDVKD. The CDR3 DNA sequence: TGTGCCACCAGTGATTCCACCCCGGGACAGGGGGCGGCTAATGAAAAACTGTTTTTT. It is translated as CATSDSTPGQGAANEKLFF.

This clonotype was counted only a few times. The genes are TRBV6-1 and TRBJ1-1; D gene uncertain. Germline CDR1 reads MNHNS; CDR2 reads SASEGT. The ends were cut back, 5 bases at V and 5 bases at J, with 15 bases in the middle. The CDR3 runs to 14 residues. The CDR3 nucleotides are TGTGCCAGCAGTAAGCACACGGCGGGTACTGAAGCTTTCTTT. Translated, it gives CASSKHTAGTEAFF.

This clonotype has only a few counts. CDR3 amino acids: CASSLGTIYTDTQYF. Here the CDR3 DNA reads TGCGCCAGCAGCTTGGGGACTATTTACACAGATACGCAGTATTTT. The chain joins TRBV5-1 to TRBJ2-3; a weak D match, TRBD2 (6 bases). The V gene's germline CDR1 is SGHRS and CDR2 YFSETQ. This CDR3 has 15 residues. With 0 bases removed from V and 2 bases from J, the gap between germline ends came to 10 bases.

The rearrangement uses TRBV12-3 or TRBV12-4 and TRBJ2-7, with a tentative D call TRBD2 (5 bases). This CDR3 has 15 residues. V was shortened by 7 bases and J by 1 base, with 17 bases between the two germline ends. CDR3 sequence: CASTPSSSVSYEQYF. The CDR3 DNA follows: TGTGCCAGCACCCCGTCTAGCTCGGTATCCTACGAGCAGTACTTC.

This clonotype came up a few times. This chain uses TRBV6-1 with TRBJ1-5, with 9 positions matching TRBD1. V shed 7 bases, J shed 5 bases, and the junction held 6 bases outside the gene matches. CDR1 is MNHNS, CDR2 SASEGT, per germline. There are 14 residues in the CDR3. The CDR3 reads CASTIGTGYQPQHF. CDR3 nucleotides: TGTGCCAGCACTATAGGGACAGGGTATCAGCCCCAGCATTTT.